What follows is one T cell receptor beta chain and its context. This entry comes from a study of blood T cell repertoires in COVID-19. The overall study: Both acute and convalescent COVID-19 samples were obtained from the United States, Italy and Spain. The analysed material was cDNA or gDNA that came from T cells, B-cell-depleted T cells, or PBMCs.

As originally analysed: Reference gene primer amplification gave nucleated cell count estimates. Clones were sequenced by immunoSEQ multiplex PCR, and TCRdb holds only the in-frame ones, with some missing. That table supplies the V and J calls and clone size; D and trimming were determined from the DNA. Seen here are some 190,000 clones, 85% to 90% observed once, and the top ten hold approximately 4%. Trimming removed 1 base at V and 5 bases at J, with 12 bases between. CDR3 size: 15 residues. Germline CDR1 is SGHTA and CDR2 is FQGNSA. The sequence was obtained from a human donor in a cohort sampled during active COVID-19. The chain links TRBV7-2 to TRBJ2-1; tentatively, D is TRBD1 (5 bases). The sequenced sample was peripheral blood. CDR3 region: CASSLEQARNNEQFF. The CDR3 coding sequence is TGTGCCAGCAGCTTAGAACAGGCTCGCAACAATGAGCAGTTCTTC.